This passage covers 10 T cell receptor beta chains from one sample sequenced in a study of T cell changes during pregnancy in multiple sclerosis. Clones were sequenced by immunoSEQ multiplex PCR, and TCRdb holds only the in-frame ones, with some missing. The sample has roughly 80,000 clones, around nine tenths seen once. Sample: peripheral blood, taken before pregnancy. These receptors originate from a female donor with multiple sclerosis, enrolled in a pregnancy study.

The V gene is TRBV15, the J gene TRBJ2-6; TRBD1 matches at 8 bases. Trimming at V came to 1 base and at J to 0 bases, leaving 8 bases not matched to a gene. The germline CDR1 and CDR2 sequences are LNHNV and YYDKDF (reference sequence). The CDR3 covers 19 residues. The CDR3 sequence: CATSRVQGAFTSGANVLTF. CDR3 nucleotides: TGTGCCACCAGCAGAGTCCAGGGGGCCTTTACCTCTGGGGCCAACGTCCTGACTTTC.

The J gene is TRBJ2-7, the V gene TRBV29-1; D unclear. The V end was cut by 3 bases, the J end by 5 bases, with 11 bases between. Germline-derived CDR1 and CDR2 are SQVTM and ANQGSEA. The CDR3 contains 12 residues. CDR3 protein: CSVDDLGHEQYF. The CDR3 nucleotides read TGCAGCGTTGACGACCTGGGCCACGAGCAGTACTTC.

This chain connects TRBV6-4 to TRBJ2-2; D uncertain. The germline V and J ends were trimmed by 4 bases and 0 bases, with 6 bases remaining between them. Germline CDR1 is MRHNA and CDR2 is SNTAGT. The CDR3 consists of 14 residues. The CDR3 reads CASSVSANTGELFF. CDR3 nucleotides: TGTGCCAGCAGTGTGTCGGCGAACACCGGGGAGCTGTTTTTT.

J is TRBJ1-4 and V is TRBV4-3; the D gene is possibly TRBD1 (5 bases). V was cut by 0 bases and J by 8 bases, with 16 bases left in between. Germline values: CDR1 LGHNA, CDR2 YSLEER. The CDR3 covers 16 residues. The CDR3 spells CASSQELGAGQEKLFF. The CDR3 DNA follows: TGCGCCAGCAGCCAAGAGTTAGGGGCAGGGCAAGAAAAACTGTTTTTT.

This sequence joins TRBV5-8 and TRBJ2-7; TRBD2 agrees at 8 bases. The germline V gene encodes CDR1 SGHTS and CDR2 YDEGEE. V shed 6 bases and J 0 bases; nucleotides not matched to a gene: 8. The CDR3 runs to 15 residues. DNA for the CDR3: TGTGCCAGCACCCCATTTCGGGGGGGCTCCTACGAGCAGTACTTC. Encoded protein: CASTPFRGGSYEQYF.

This clone was found a few times. This chain links TRBV28 with TRBJ2-7, with 9 bases fitting TRBD1. CDR1 and CDR2 from the germline V gene are MDHEN and SYDVKM. The V gene end was trimmed by 7 bases and the J gene end by 2 bases; junction bases not matched to a gene: 3. This CDR3 spans 13 amino acids. CDR3: CASIRTGAYEQYF. The DNA of the CDR3 is TGTGCCAGCATTCGGACAGGGGCCTACGAGCAGTACTTC.

The J gene is TRBJ2-7, the V gene TRBV18; a weak D match, TRBD2 (6 bases). Per germline, CDR1 KGHSH and CDR2 LQKENI. The CDR3 contains 15 residues. The V gene lost 0 bases and the J gene lost 4 bases, with 13 bases spanning the gap. The CDR3 spells CASSPPAGRGYEQYF. CDR3 nucleotides: TGTGCCAGCTCACCACCGGCGGGGCGCGGTTACGAGCAGTACTTC.

This chain joins TRBV7-3 and TRBJ2-3; possibly TRBD2 for D (6 bases). CDR1 SGHTA and CDR2 FQGTGA come from the germline V gene. The V gene lost 5 bases and the J gene lost 3 bases, with 15 bases spanning the gap. There are 15 residues in the CDR3. DNA of the CDR3: TGTGCCAGCAGCACCTTCGGGGGTTGGACAGATACGCAGTATTTT. It yields the protein CASSTFGGWTDTQYF.

The genes are TRBV11-3 and TRBJ1-1, with 9 bases lining up with TRBD1. V lost 5 bases and J lost 4; bases outside the gene matches: 8. In germline, CDR1 is SGHNT, CDR2 YENEEA. The CDR3 runs 15 residues. CDR3 DNA: TGTGCCAGCAGCCTGACAGGGGGGGCTTCCACTGAAGCTTTCTTT. Translated, it gives CASSLTGGASTEAFF.

This clone is a singleton in its sample. The rearrangement joins TRBV2 to TRBJ2-3; TRBD2 aligns across 8 bases. CDR1 is SNHLY and CDR2 is FYNNEI in the germline V gene. This CDR3 is 14 amino acids long. J lost 5 bases, V lost 2 bases, and 3 bases had no gene match. For the CDR3, the DNA is TGTGCCAGCAGTGAACGGGGGGGACTAGATACGCAGTATTTT. Its translation is CASSERGGLDTQYF.